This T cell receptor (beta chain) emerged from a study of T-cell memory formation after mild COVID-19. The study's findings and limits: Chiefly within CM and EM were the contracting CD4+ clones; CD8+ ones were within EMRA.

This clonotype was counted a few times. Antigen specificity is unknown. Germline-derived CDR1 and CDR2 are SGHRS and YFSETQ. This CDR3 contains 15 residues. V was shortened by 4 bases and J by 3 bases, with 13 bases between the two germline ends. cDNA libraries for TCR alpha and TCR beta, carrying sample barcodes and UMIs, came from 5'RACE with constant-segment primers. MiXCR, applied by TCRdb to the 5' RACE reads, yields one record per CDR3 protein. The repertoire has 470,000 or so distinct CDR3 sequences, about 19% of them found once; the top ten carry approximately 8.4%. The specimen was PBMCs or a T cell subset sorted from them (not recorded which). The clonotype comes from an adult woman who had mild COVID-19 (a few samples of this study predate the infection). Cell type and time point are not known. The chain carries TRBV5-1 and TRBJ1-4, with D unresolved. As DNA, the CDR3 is TGCGCCAGCAGCCCTGGGGAGGGCCCTAATGAAAAACTGTTTTTT. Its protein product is CASSPGEGPNEKLFF.